Listed below are T cell receptor beta chains from one sample, sequenced in a study of blood T cell repertoires in COVID-19. The table came from immunoSEQ multiplex PCR; TCRdb's copy has only in-frame clones and leaves some out. The data show roughly 700,000 clones, 70% to 90% seen once. The sequenced sample consisted of peripheral blood. All receptors derive from a woman in her late teens or twenties with acute or convalescent COVID-19. The CDR3 runs from the conserved cysteine through the conserved F or W. The D gene is left open where the match is weak. Only part of the rows carry a size: once, few, many, or a class if the clone is expanded.

d_call clone_size j_call v_call cdr3_nt cdr3_aa
TRBD1 - TRBJ2-1 TRBV2 TGTGCCAGCAGTGAATGGGACAGGGTTAATGAGCAGTTCTTC CASSEWDRVNEQFF
TRBD1 once TRBJ1-1 TRBV7-9 TGTGCCAGCAGACCCATGGGACAGGGAAACACTGAAGCTTTCTTT CASRPMGQGNTEAFF
TRBD1 - TRBJ1-4 TRBV18 TGTGCCAGCTCTCTGGACAGGGGGAATGAAAAACTGTCTTTT CASSLDRGNEKLSF
TRBD1 - TRBJ1-1 TRBV13 TGTGCCAGCAGGTCTCCGGGACAGGGTCCCTTTGGCACTGAAGCTTTCTTT CASRSPGQGPFGTEAFF
TRBD1 - TRBJ1-2 TRBV6-5 TGTGCCAGCAGTTACTCTTCCCAGGGGGGCGATGGCTACACCTTC CASSYSSQGGDGYTF
- - TRBJ1-1 TRBV30 TGTGCCTGGAGTCCGGGGACACGGGGAACTGAAGCTTTCTTT CAWSPGTRGTEAFF
- - TRBJ1-1 TRBV7-9 TGTGCCAGCAGCTCTCCACATATCAGGGTTAGGAACACTGAAGCTTTCTTT CASSSPHIRVRNTEAFF
- - TRBJ1-5 TRBV18 TGTGCCAGCTCACGATTCTCACTTACAGCCACGCCCCAGCATTTT CASSRFSLTATPQHF
- once TRBJ1-1 TRBV12-3/TRBV12-4 TGTGCCAGCAGTCCCGGGTCTTCTGAAGCTTTCTTT CASSPGSSEAFF
TRBD1 - TRBJ1-5 TRBV30 TGTGCCTGGAGTATACAGGGGTCCGGGCTAAATCAGCCCCAGCATTTT CAWSIQGSGLNQPQHF
- - TRBJ2-3 TRBV11-2 TGTGCCAGCGGAGGATACAGCACAGATACGCAGTATTTT CASGGYSTDTQYF
- - TRBJ2-2 TRBV29-1 TGCAGCGTTGGGAGCTCGAACACCGGGGAGCTGTTTTTT CSVGSSNTGELFF
- - TRBJ1-3 TRBV7-9 TGTGCCAGCAGCTCGAGGCTTTGGGAGGGCGGGATCTCTGGAAACACCATATATTTT CASSSRLWEGGISGNTIYF
TRBD1 few TRBJ1-5 TRBV5-4 TGTGCCAGCAGCGGAAAGGACAGGGACTATTGCAATCAGCCCCAGCATTTT CASSGKDRDYCNQPQHF
- few TRBJ1-5 TRBV6-2/TRBV6-3 TGTGCCAGCAGTGGACCAGGGGTTTTGAATCAGCCCCAGCATTTT CASSGPGVLNQPQHF
TRBD1 few TRBJ2-7 TRBV9 TGTGCCAGCAGCGTAGGCGGGACAGGGGGGTACGAGCAGTACTTC CASSVGGTGGYEQYF
- - TRBJ1-2 TRBV6-2/TRBV6-3 TGTGCCAGCAGTTACTCCGAATGGGCAGGGTATGGCTACACCTTC CASSYSEWAGYGYTF
- - TRBJ1-6 TRBV6-5 TGTGCCAGCAGTTACAACGGGGGACCCAATTCACCCCTCCACTTT CASSYNGGPNSPLHF
- - TRBJ1-2 TRBV28 TGTGCCAGCAGTTTAGGAATTACAGGGTCTGGATATGGCTACACCTTC CASSLGITGSGYGYTF
TRBD2 - TRBJ2-1 TRBV5-1 TGCGCCAGCAGCGCCCCCTTAGCGGGGGGTACGAATGAGCAGTTCTTC CASSAPLAGGTNEQFF
- few TRBJ1-5 TRBV2 TGTGCCAGCAGTGAAGAATTCCCTATGCCGGGGATTAGGAATCAGCCCCAGCATTTT CASSEEFPMPGIRNQPQHF
TRBD1 once TRBJ1-1 TRBV27 TGTGCCAGCAAAATGACAGGGGGCATCACTGAAGCTTTCTTT CASKMTGGITEAFF
TRBD1 - TRBJ1-1 TRBV27 TGTGCCAGCACCACCCTGGGGCAGGGGGACACTGAAGCTTTCTTT CASTTLGQGDTEAFF
TRBD1 - TRBJ1-2 TRBV2 TGTGCCAGCAGTAGAATGGACAGGGACTATGGCTACACCTTC CASSRMDRDYGYTF
TRBD1 - TRBJ1-2 TRBV6-5 TGTGCCAGCTTGGGGACAGGGCGTCAAGGCTACACCTTC CASLGTGRQGYTF
- - TRBJ1-6 TRBV6-5 TGTGCCAGCAGTAGGAGCCAGGAGGAGGCTTCACCCCTCCACTTT CASSRSQEEASPLHF
TRBD1 - TRBJ1-6 TRBV19 TGTGCCAGTACCCCGGACAGGGGCGAAAATTCACCCCTCCACTTT CASTPDRGENSPLHF
TRBD1 - TRBJ1-2 TRBV6-5 TGTGCCAGCAGTTCCCCGGACAGGGCCCATGGCTACACCTTC CASSSPDRAHGYTF
- - TRBJ1-5 TRBV19 TGTGCCAGTAGTCCCTGGGGGGGTGGAGGCAATCAGCCCCAGCATTTT CASSPWGGGGNQPQHF
TRBD1 - TRBJ2-7 TRBV10-3 TGTGCCATCAGTGAGTCGACAGGGACGATTCCGAACGAGCAGTACTTC CAISESTGTIPNEQYF
- - TRBJ1-3 TRBV6-2/TRBV6-3 TGTGCCAGCAGTTACCTACCCGACAGCTCTGGAAACACCATATATTTT CASSYLPDSSGNTIYF